This T cell receptor (beta chain) was identified in a study of blood T cell repertoires in COVID-19. As for the study in general: PBMCs, B-cell-depleted T cells, or T cells were the source of the cDNA or gDNA that made up the material.

The CDR3 has 15 residues. The V segment lost 3 bases and the J segment 5 bases; nucleotides outside the gene matches: 8. The germline CDR1 and CDR2 sequences are SGDLS and YYNGEE. Profiling relied on immunoSEQ multiplex PCR, and the TCRdb table lists in-frame clones only, not all of them. The data hold around 250,000 clones, with less than 85% observed a single time. This chain uses TRBV9 with TRBJ1-2, with 9 bases matching TRBD1. Sequencing was done on a sample of peripheral blood. This receptor was obtained from a man aged 60 to 69 who had recovered from COVID-19. CDR3 sequence reads: CASSARTTGGYGYTF. CDR3 nucleotide sequence: TGTGCCAGCAGCGCTAGAACGACAGGGGGATATGGCTACACCTTC.